The 8 T cell receptor beta chains in this list originate from one sample, sequenced in a study of T-cell memory formation after mild COVID-19. TCRdb used MiXCR to reprocess the 5' RACE reads, holding one entry per CDR3 protein. The sample comprises just under 550,000 distinct CDR3 sequences, roughly 21% of which are singletons, and under 15% rests with the top ten. The specimen sequenced was PBMCs or a T cell subset sorted from them (not recorded which). The origin of the receptors is an adult woman who had mild COVID-19 (a few samples of this study predate the infection). Cell type and time point are not known.

This rearrangement joins TRBV12-3 or TRBV12-4 to TRBJ1-5; D uncertain. Between the trimmed V and J ends, which lost 6 bases and 7 bases, there was a span of 10 bases. The CDR3 loop spans 12 amino acids. This chain's CDR3 is CASSPGLQPQHF. The CDR3 DNA is TGTGCCAGCAGCCCCGGGTTGCAGCCCCAGCATTTT.

This clonotype was found a few times. The chain's CDR3 is CASSPRVINYGYTF. The CDR3 coding sequence is TGTGCCAGCAGTCCCAGGGTTATTAACTATGGCTACACCTTC. The chain employs TRBV2 and TRBJ1-2; tentatively, D is TRBD1 (5 bases). Per germline, CDR1 SNHLY and CDR2 FYNNEI. The CDR3 runs to 14 residues. V lost 5 bases and J lost 1, with 11 bases in between. Combining the CDR3 with reference TRBV2 and TRBJ1-2 gives the whole variable domain EPEVTQTPSHQVTQMGQEVILRCVPISNHLYFYWYRQILGQKVEFLVSFYNNEISEKSEIFDDQFSVERPDGSNFTLKIRSTKLEDSAMYFCASSPRVINYGYTFGSGTRLTVV.

This chain joins TRBV12-3 or TRBV12-4 and TRBJ2-1; D might be TRBD2 (5 bases). The CDR3 covers 12 residues. V lost 6 bases and J lost 8, with 11 bases in between. In DNA form, the CDR3 reads TGTGCCAGCAGCCCAGGACTCCATGAGCAGTTCTTC. This encodes CASSPGLHEQFF.

The genes are TRBV14 and TRBJ2-1; 9 bases are a match to TRBD2. Trimming at V came to 3 bases and at J to 2 bases, leaving 5 bases not matched to a gene. This CDR3 comprises 16 residues. Per the germline V gene, CDR1 is SGHDN and CDR2 is FVKESK. CDR3 amino acids: CASSHGRGRAYNEQFF. The CDR3 DNA reads TGTGCCAGCAGCCACGGGCGCGGGAGGGCCTACAATGAGCAGTTCTTC.

The chain carries TRBV24-1 and TRBJ2-5, with D unclear. V shed 4 bases and J shed 3 bases, with 11 bases lying between them. CDR1 and CDR2 (germline): KGHDR, SFDVKD. The CDR3 covers 14 residues. CDR3 loop: CATSDQGREETQYF. In nucleotides, the CDR3 is TGTGCCACCAGTGACCAAGGGCGCGAAGAGACCCAGTACTTC.

The V call is TRBV7-9, the J call TRBJ2-7; 7 positions match TRBD2. Germline trimming cut 2 bases from V and 6 bases from J; bases unmatched to any gene: 10. Germline lookup yields CDR1 SEHNR and CDR2 FQNEAQ (reference sequence). CDR3 length: 15 amino acids. The CDR3 DNA reads TGTGCCAGCAGCTTATCGGGTTCCGGGGGGAGCGAGCAGTACTTC. This gives the protein CASSLSGSGGSEQYF.

The rearrangement joins TRBV20-1 to TRBJ1-2; possible D gene TRBD1, 6 bases. V was clipped by 4 bases and J by 4 bases, with 10 bases between them. This CDR3 region has 12 residues. Looked up from germline, CDR1 is DFQATT and CDR2 is SNEGSKA (reference sequence). The chain's CDR3 is CSANAGAYGYTF. CDR3 nucleotides: TGCAGTGCTAACGCAGGGGCCTATGGCTACACCTTC.

The V gene is TRBV7-6, the J gene TRBJ2-7; 9 positions agree with TRBD1. The CDR3 is made up of 18 amino acids. V lost 5 bases, J lost 2 bases, and 16 bases stayed unmatched. Germline CDR1 reads SGHVS; CDR2 reads FNYEAQ. The CDR3 DNA reads as TGTGCCAGCAGCCCTAGACAGGGGGATACGTTGACTACCTACGAGCAGTACTTC. Its translation is CASSPRQGDTLTTYEQYF. The complete variable domain, with remaining parts taken from reference TRBV7-6 and TRBJ2-7, reads GAGVSQSPRYKVTKRGQDVALRCDPISGHVSLYWYRQALGQGPEFLTYFNYEAQQDKSGLPNDRFSAERPEGSISTLTIQRTEQRDSAMYRCASSPRQGDTLTTYEQYFGPGTRLTVT.